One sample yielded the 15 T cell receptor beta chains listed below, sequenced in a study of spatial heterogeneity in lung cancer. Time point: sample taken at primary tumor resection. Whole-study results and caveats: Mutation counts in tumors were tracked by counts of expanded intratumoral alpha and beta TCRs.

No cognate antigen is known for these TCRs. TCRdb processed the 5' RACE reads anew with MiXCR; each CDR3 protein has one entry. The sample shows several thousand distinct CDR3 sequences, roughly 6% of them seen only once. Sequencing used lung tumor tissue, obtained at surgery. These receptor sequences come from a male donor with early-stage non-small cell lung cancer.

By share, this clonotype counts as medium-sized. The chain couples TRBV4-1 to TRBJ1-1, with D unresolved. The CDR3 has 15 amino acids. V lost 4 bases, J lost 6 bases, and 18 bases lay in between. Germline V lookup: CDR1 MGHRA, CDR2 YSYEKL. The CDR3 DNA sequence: TGCGCCAGCAGCCTCTCTCAAACGGCCCACTCTGAAGCTTTCTTT. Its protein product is CASSLSQTAHSEAFF.

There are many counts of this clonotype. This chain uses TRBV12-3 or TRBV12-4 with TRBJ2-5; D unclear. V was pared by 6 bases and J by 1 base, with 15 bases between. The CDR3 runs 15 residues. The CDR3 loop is CASSPTTGTQETQYF. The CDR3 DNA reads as TGTGCCAGCAGCCCAACTACCGGTACCCAAGAGACCCAGTACTTC.

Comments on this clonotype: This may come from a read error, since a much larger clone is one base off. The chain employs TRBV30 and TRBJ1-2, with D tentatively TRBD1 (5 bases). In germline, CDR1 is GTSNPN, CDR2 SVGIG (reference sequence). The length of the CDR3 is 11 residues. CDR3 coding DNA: TGTGCCTGGAGCAGGGCCTATGGCTACAACTTC. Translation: CAWSRAYGYNF.

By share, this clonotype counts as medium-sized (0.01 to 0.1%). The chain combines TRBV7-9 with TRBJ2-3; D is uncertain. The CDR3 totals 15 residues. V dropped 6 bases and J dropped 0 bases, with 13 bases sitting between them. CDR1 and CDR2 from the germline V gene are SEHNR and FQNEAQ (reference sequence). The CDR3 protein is CASSPTPSSTDTQYF. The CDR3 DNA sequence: TGTGCCAGCAGTCCTACCCCCTCTAGCACAGATACGCAGTATTTT.

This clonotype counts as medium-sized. The CDR3 region has the DNA TGTGCCAGCAGCTTGGGTTCTAGCGGGGGCCGCTACGAGCAGTACTTC. As protein: CASSLGSSGGRYEQYF. The V call is TRBV11-2, the J call TRBJ2-7, with TRBD2 identical over 10 bases. Germline lookup yields CDR1 SGHAT and CDR2 FQNNGV. This CDR3 has 16 residues. J lost 3 bases, V lost 3 bases, and 8 bases had no gene match. The full variable domain, in which reference TRBV11-2 and TRBJ2-7 provide the parts outside the CDR3, is EAGVAQSPRYKIIEKRQSVAFWCNPISGHATLYWYQQILGQGPKLLIQFQNNGVVDDSQLPKDRFSAERLKGVDSTLKIQPAKLEDSAVYLCASSLGSSGGRYEQYFGPGTRLTVT.

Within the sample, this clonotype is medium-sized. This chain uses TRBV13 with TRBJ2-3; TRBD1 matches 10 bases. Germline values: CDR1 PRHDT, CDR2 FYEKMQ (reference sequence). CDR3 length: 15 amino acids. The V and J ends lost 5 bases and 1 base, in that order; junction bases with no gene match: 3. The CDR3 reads CASSPGTGGTDTQYF. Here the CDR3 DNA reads TGTGCCAGCAGCCCTGGGACAGGGGGCACAGATACGCAGTATTTT.

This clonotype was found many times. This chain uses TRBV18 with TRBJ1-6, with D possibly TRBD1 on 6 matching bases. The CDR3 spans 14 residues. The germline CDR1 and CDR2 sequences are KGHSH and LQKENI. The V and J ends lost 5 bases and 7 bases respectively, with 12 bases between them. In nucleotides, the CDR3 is TGTGCCAGCTCAACGTTGGACAGAAATTCACCCCTCCACTTT. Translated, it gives CASSTLDRNSPLHF.

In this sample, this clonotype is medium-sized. The CDR3 reads CAISVGQSGGYTF. Here the CDR3 DNA reads TGTGCCATCAGTGTCGGACAGTCTGGTGGCTACACCTTC. This chain links TRBV10-3 with TRBJ1-2; perhaps TRBD1 as D (6 bases). Deletions cut 4 bases from V and 7 bases from J, with 13 bases between. Germline V lookup: CDR1 ENHRY, CDR2 SYGVKD. The CDR3 length is 13 residues.

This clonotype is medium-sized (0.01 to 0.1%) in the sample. The CDR3 DNA reads TGTGCCAGCAGTACCGACAGGGACTATGGCTACACCTTC. It translates to CASSTDRDYGYTF. The rearrangement uses TRBV28 and TRBJ1-2; TRBD1 matches 7 bases. The CDR3 covers 13 residues. The germline CDR1 and CDR2 sequences are MDHEN and SYDVKM. V shed 5 bases, J shed 3 bases, and the junction held 3 bases outside the gene matches.

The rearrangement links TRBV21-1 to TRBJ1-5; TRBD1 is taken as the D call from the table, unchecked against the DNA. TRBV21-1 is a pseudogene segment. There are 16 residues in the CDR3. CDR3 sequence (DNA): TGTGCCAGCAGCAAGAGGAGGGGAAAGGGAGACCAGCCCCAGCATTTT. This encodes CASSKRRGKGDQPQHF.

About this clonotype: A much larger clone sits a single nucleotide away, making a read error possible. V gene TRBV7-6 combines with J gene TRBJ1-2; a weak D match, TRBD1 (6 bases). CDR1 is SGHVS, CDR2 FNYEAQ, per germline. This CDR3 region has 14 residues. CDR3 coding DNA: TGTGCCAGCAGCGAGGGACACCTTAACTATGGCTACAACTTC. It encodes CASSEGHLNYGYNF.

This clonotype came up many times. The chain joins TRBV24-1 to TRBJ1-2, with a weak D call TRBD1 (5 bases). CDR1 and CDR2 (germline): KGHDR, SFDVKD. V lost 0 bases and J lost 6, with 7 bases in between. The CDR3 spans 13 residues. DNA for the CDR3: TGTGCCACCAGTGATTTGCGGGGGGATGGCTACACCTTC. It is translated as CATSDLRGDGYTF.

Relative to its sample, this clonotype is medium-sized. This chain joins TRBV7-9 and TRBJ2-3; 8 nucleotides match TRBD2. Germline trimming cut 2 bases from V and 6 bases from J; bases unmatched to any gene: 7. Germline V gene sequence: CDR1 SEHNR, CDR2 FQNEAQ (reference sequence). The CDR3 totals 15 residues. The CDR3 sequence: CASSLRISGVDTQYF. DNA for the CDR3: TGTGCCAGCAGCTTAAGAATTAGCGGGGTCGATACGCAGTATTTT.

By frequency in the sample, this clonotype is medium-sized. CDR3 in amino acids: CASRGRAQETQYF. CDR3 coding DNA: TGTGCCAGCAGGGGGAGGGCCCAAGAGACCCAGTACTTC. The chain uses TRBV6-5 and TRBJ2-5; 7 bases map to TRBD2. The trim removed 6 bases at V and 1 base at J, leaving 2 bases unmatched. The CDR3 totals 13 residues. CDR1 MNHEY and CDR2 SVGAGI come from the germline V gene.

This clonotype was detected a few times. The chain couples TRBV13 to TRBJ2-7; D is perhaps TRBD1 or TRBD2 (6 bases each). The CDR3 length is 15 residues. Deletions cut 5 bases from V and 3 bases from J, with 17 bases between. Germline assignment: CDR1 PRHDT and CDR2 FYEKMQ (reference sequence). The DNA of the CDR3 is TGTGCCAGCAGCCAGGGGACTTCGGGGTTCTACGAGCAGTACTTC. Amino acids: CASSQGTSGFYEQYF.